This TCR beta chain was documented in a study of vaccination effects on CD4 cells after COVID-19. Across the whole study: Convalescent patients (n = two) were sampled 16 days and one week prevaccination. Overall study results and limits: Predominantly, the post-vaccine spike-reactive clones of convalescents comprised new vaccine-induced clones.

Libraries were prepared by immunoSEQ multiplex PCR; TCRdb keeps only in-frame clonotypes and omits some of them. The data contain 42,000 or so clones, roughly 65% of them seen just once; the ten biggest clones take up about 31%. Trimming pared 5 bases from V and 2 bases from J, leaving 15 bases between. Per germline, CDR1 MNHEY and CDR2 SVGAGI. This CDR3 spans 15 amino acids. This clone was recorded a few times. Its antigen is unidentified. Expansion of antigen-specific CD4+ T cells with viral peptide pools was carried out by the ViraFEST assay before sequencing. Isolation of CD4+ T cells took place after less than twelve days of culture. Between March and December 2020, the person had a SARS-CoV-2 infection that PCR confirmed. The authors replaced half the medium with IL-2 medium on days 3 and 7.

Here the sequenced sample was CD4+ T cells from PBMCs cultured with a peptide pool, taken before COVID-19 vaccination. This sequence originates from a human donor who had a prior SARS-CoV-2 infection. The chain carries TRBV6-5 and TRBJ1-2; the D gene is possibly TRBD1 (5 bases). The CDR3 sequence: CASSNSGTANYGYTF. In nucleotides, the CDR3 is TGTGCCAGCAGTAATTCCGGGACGGCAAACTATGGCTACACCTTC.